Described below is a single T cell receptor beta chain sequence and its context. These data belong to a study of blood T cell repertoires in COVID-19. As for the study in general: Collection of acute and convalescent COVID-19 samples took place in the United States, Italy and Spain. The analysed material was cDNA or gDNA that came from T cells, B-cell-depleted T cells, or PBMCs.

Only in-frame clones appear in the TCRdb table, and some are missing; sequencing was by immunoSEQ multiplex PCR. The sample records 320,000 or so clones, roughly 89% being singletons. Adults between roughly 18 and 95 years of age took part from about two dozen US areas. Germline V gene data show CDR1 as KGHSH and CDR2 as LQKENI. The CDR3 consists of 16 residues. Trimming took off 1 base at V and 7 bases at J, with 14 bases between the two ends. The V gene is TRBV18, the J gene TRBJ1-6; tentatively, D is TRBD1 (5 bases). The sample taken for sequencing was PBMCs or T cells enriched from blood (not recorded which). This sequence was found in a man between 60 and 70 years old who had recovered from COVID-19. In DNA form, the CDR3 reads TGTGCCAGCTCACCACAAGTTGACAGTGGAAATTCACCCCTCCACTTT. Translated, it gives CASSPQVDSGNSPLHF.